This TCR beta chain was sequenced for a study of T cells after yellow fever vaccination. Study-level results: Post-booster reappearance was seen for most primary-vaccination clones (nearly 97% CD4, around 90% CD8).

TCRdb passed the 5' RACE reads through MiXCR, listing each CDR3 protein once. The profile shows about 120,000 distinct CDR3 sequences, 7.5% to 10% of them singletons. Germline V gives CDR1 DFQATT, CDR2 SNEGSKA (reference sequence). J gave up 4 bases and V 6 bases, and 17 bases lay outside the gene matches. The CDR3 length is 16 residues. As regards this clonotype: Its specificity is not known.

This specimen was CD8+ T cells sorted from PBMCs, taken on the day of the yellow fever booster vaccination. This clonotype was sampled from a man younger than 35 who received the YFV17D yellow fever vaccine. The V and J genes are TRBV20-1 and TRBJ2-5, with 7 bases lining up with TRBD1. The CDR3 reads CSASTPEAAGGETQYF. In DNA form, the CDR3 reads TGCAGTGCCTCTACGCCGGAGGCCGCAGGGGGAGAGACCCAGTACTTC.